Below are 28 T cell receptor beta chains sequenced from a single sample in a study of blood T cell repertoires in COVID-19. Here immunoSEQ multiplex PCR was the method, and the copy in TCRdb shows in-frame clones only, minus some. The table records some 11,000 clones, about four fifths of them present only once. The material sequenced was peripheral blood. Every receptor here comes from a man in his forties or fifties with active COVID-19.

The chain carries TRBV15 and TRBJ2-1; possible D gene TRBD1, 6 bases. V gave up 0 bases and J gave up 8 bases, with 17 bases separating them. Germline V CDR1 and CDR2: LNHNV, YYDKDF (reference sequence). The CDR3 totals 16 residues. The CDR3 DNA reads as TGTGCCACCAGCAGAGATTCCGGCAGGGGACCCCATGAGCAGTTCTTC. Protein product: CATSRDSGRGPHEQFF.

The CDR3 is CASSLAGAADTQYF. The CDR3 DNA sequence: TGTGCCAGCAGCCTGGCTGGGGCCGCAGATACGCAGTATTTT. The V and J genes are TRBV5-6 and TRBJ2-3; maybe TRBD1 (5 bases). CDR1 is SGHDT, CDR2 YYEEEE, per germline. This CDR3 has 14 amino acids. V was cut by 4 bases and J by 4 bases, with 13 bases left in between.

This clone was seen only once. J is TRBJ2-5 and V is TRBV7-2; no reliable D call. Looked up from germline, CDR1 is SGHTA and CDR2 is FQGNSA. The CDR3 runs to 16 residues. V dropped 1 base and J dropped 1 base, with 13 bases sitting between them. CDR3: CASSLGLNSFQETQYF. For the CDR3, the DNA is TGTGCCAGCAGCTTAGGCCTCAACTCGTTCCAAGAGACCCAGTACTTC.

V gene TRBV27 combines with J gene TRBJ1-1, with 9 bases identical to TRBD1. Germline lookup yields CDR1 MNHEY and CDR2 SMNVEV (reference sequence). The CDR3 is 19 amino acids. Unmatched junction bases numbered 17, after V lost 6 bases and J lost 0 bases. This chain's CDR3 is CASRLTTPGQGGLNTEAFF. CDR3 bases: TGTGCCAGCAGGCTGACTACACCGGGACAGGGCGGGTTGAACACTGAAGCTTTCTTT.

The chain combines TRBV27 with TRBJ2-7, with 10 bases lining up with TRBD1. Germline CDR1 and CDR2: MNHEY and SMNVEV (reference sequence). The CDR3 length is 14 residues. V lost 3 bases to trimming and J lost 4 bases; unmatched junction nucleotides: 3. CDR3 in amino acids: CASSFGQGEYEQYF. The CDR3 nucleotides are TGTGCCAGCAGTTTCGGACAGGGGGAGTACGAGCAGTACTTC.

The chain combines TRBV28 with TRBJ2-7; TRBD2 aligns across 14 bases. J gave up 3 bases and V 4 bases, and 2 bases lay outside the gene matches. This CDR3 is 15 amino acids long. In germline, CDR1 is MDHEN, CDR2 SYDVKM. CDR3 nucleotide sequence: TGTGCCAGCAGTTCGGGACTAGCGGGAGACTACGAGCAGTACTTC. It is translated as CASSSGLAGDYEQYF.

The J gene is TRBJ2-7, the V gene TRBV11-3; 7 nucleotides agree with TRBD1. Germline V gives CDR1 SGHNT, CDR2 YENEEA. Trimming took 5 bases from V and 3 from J; bases not matched to a gene: 4. The CDR3 length is 13 residues. The DNA of the CDR3 is TGTGCCAGCAGCCCCCCAGGGGGCTACGAGCAGTACTTC. It yields the protein CASSPPGGYEQYF.

V usage is TRBV6-5 and J usage is TRBJ2-1; 7 bases are a match to TRBD2. V was pared by 7 bases and J by 12 bases, with 12 bases of the junction left unmatched. Looked up from germline, CDR1 is MNHEY and CDR2 is SVGAGI. The CDR3 length is 13 residues. CDR3 DNA: TGTGCCAGCAAAACCCCAAAGCGGGACTGGCAGTTCTTC. This translates into CASKTPKRDWQFF.

This clone was counted only a few times. The chain joins TRBV11-2 to TRBJ1-3; D is ambiguous. Germline values: CDR1 SGHAT, CDR2 FQNNGV. This CDR3 spans 15 amino acids. V gave up 2 bases and J gave up 3 bases, with 11 bases separating them. CDR3 loop: CASSLTGSFGNTIYF. The CDR3 nucleotides read TGTGCCAGCAGCTTAACCGGGAGCTTTGGAAACACCATATATTTT. The full variable domain, rest sourced from reference TRBV11-2 and TRBJ1-3, is EAGVAQSPRYKIIEKRQSVAFWCNPISGHATLYWYQQILGQGPKLLIQFQNNGVVDDSQLPKDRFSAERLKGVDSTLKIQPAKLEDSAVYLCASSLTGSFGNTIYFGEGSWLTVV.

The V gene is TRBV28, the J gene TRBJ1-4; D may be TRBD1 (5 bases). In germline, CDR1 is MDHEN, CDR2 SYDVKM. The ends were cut back, 8 bases at V and 7 bases at J, with 11 bases in the middle. The CDR3 contains 12 residues. The CDR3, as DNA: TGTGCCAGCCGACAGTTTGGTGAAAAACTGTTTTTT. It codes for CASRQFGEKLFF.

V gene TRBV18 combines with J gene TRBJ1-5; no firm D call. Germline V gene sequence: CDR1 KGHSH, CDR2 LQKENI. V lost 3 bases and J 2 bases, leaving 5 bases between the germline ends. The CDR3 has 13 amino acids. The CDR3: CASSPAGNQPQHF. For the CDR3, the DNA is TGTGCCAGCTCACCCGCAGGCAATCAGCCCCAGCATTTT.

This clone was found once. This chain's CDR3 is CASSSAGPTNEKLFF. The CDR3 nucleotides read TGTGCCAGCAGTTCCGCAGGGCCAACTAATGAAAAACTGTTTTTT. The genes are TRBV6-5 and TRBJ1-4, with a weak D call TRBD1 (5 bases). CDR3 length equals 15 residues. The V end was cut by 4 bases, the J end by 0 bases, with 9 bases between. Germline lookup yields CDR1 MNHEY and CDR2 SVGAGI.

The V and J genes are TRBV29-1 and TRBJ2-1, with 9 bases matching TRBD1. Germline loops: CDR1 SQVTM, CDR2 ANQGSEA. The CDR3 is 12 residues long. V trimming: 7 bases; J trimming: 6 bases; junction bases outside the gene matches: 4. CDR3 in DNA: TGCAGCGCCTCGGACAGGGGCAATGAGCAGTTCTTC. The encoded protein is CSASDRGNEQFF.

This sequence joins TRBV9 and TRBJ2-7; 7 bases map to TRBD1. V dropped 3 bases and J dropped 3; count of bases not matched to a gene: 15. CDR1 is SGDLS, CDR2 YYNGEE, per germline. The CDR3 covers 17 residues. CDR3 coding DNA: TGTGCCAGCAGCGACCCTCTGGGGACAGACTCCAACTACGAGCAGTACTTC. Translated: CASSDPLGTDSNYEQYF.

The rearrangement joins TRBV4-1 to TRBJ2-1, with TRBD1 matching 10 bases. Per the germline V gene, CDR1 is MGHRA and CDR2 is YSYEKL. The V gene end was trimmed by 5 bases and the J gene end by 4 bases; junction bases not matched to a gene: 5. The CDR3 runs 15 residues. The CDR3 DNA is TGCGCCAGCAGCGGGCCGGGACAGGGGTACAATGAGCAGTTCTTC. This gives the protein CASSGPGQGYNEQFF.

The V and J genes are TRBV28 and TRBJ2-3, with 12 positions matching TRBD2. The CDR3 is 21 amino acids. Germline V gives CDR1 MDHEN, CDR2 SYDVKM. The junction had 21 bases not matched to a gene; V was cut back by 3 bases and J by 5 bases. The CDR3 DNA is TGTGCCAGCAGTTTCGATCCGCTAAGCGCGACTAGCGGGAGATACGGAGATACGCAGTATTTT. This gives the protein CASSFDPLSATSGRYGDTQYF.

Comments on this clone: The identical CDR3 is also encoded by other nucleotide sequences in the sample. The gene calls are TRBV7-8 and TRBJ1-5, with 7 positions matching TRBD1. The germline CDR1 and CDR2 sequences are SGHVS and FQNEAQ. The CDR3 runs 14 residues. V was clipped by 5 bases and J by 2 bases; unmatched bases: 3. CDR3 coding DNA: TGTGCCAGCAGCCCCGGGACAGGCAATCAGCCCCAGCATTTT. It yields the protein CASSPGTGNQPQHF.

The chain uses TRBV11-1 and TRBJ2-5, with TRBD2 identical over 10 bases. The trim removed 5 bases at V and 2 bases at J, leaving 8 bases unmatched. The CDR3 consists of 16 residues. Germline V CDR1 and CDR2: SGHAT, FQDESV (reference sequence). This CDR3 is CASSAAGTSAQETQYF. As DNA, the CDR3 is TGTGCCAGCAGCGCGGCCGGGACTAGCGCTCAAGAGACCCAGTACTTC.

The rearrangement joins TRBV27 to TRBJ2-3; 8 positions match TRBD1. The CDR3 is made up of 14 amino acids. The germline V gene has CDR1 MNHEY and CDR2 SMNVEV (reference sequence). V shed 7 bases and J 3 bases; nucleotides not matched to a gene: 6. The CDR3, as DNA: TGTGCCAGCACCAGGGGGCATCTAACAGATACGCAGTATTTT. Protein sequence: CASTRGHLTDTQYF.

This clone was counted between two and nine times. The chain is built from TRBV10-2 and TRBJ2-7, with 10 bases lining up with TRBD1. Germline CDR1 is WSHSY and CDR2 is SAAADI. Trimming at V came to 2 bases and at J to 2 bases, leaving 6 bases not matched to a gene. The CDR3 has 16 residues. CDR3 loop: CASSEPRTGGTYEQYF. Here the CDR3 DNA reads TGCGCCAGCAGTGAGCCCCGGACAGGGGGGACCTACGAGCAGTACTTC.

This clone is labeled large. This chain uses TRBV2 with TRBJ1-2; tentatively, D is TRBD1 (6 bases). Trimming removed 6 bases from V and 8 bases from J, with 19 bases in between. The germline CDR1 and CDR2 sequences are SNHLY and FYNNEI. The length of the CDR3 is 14 residues. CDR3 protein: CASRSRRGGRGYTF. As DNA, the CDR3 is TGTGCCAGCAGATCCCGAAGGGGGGGCCGAGGCTACACCTTC.

The chain employs TRBV9 and TRBJ2-7, with a weak D call TRBD1 (5 bases). CDR1 and CDR2 (germline): SGDLS, YYNGEE. The CDR3 sequence is 13 residues long. The CDR3 DNA sequence: TGTGCAGCAGCCCCGGCGCAGGGATACGAGCAGTACTTC. Protein sequence: CAAAPAQGYEQYF.

This clone was seen only once. The chain joins TRBV28 to TRBJ2-1; 11 bases are a match to TRBD2. The V segment lost 4 bases and the J segment 0 bases; nucleotides outside the gene matches: 11. The V gene's germline CDR1 is MDHEN and CDR2 SYDVKM. The CDR3 length is 19 residues. DNA of the CDR3: TGTGCCAGCAGTTCACCGGGACTAGCGGAATACCACTCCTACAATGAGCAGTTCTTC. It codes for CASSSPGLAEYHSYNEQFF.

V and J are TRBV27 and TRBJ2-1; 12 bases are shared with TRBD2. Germline CDR1 is MNHEY and CDR2 is SMNVEV (reference sequence). This CDR3 is built from 15 residues. The V segment lost 5 bases and the J segment 7 bases; nucleotides outside the gene matches: 6. CDR3 residues: CASSTGTSGRNEQFF. The CDR3 coding sequence is TGTGCCAGCAGTACTGGGACTAGCGGGCGGAATGAGCAGTTCTTC.

By sample share, this clone is large (0.1 to 1%). The J gene is TRBJ2-1, the V gene TRBV6-5, with D perhaps TRBD2 (6 bases). Germline CDR1 MNHEY, CDR2 SVGAGI. V was pared by 7 bases and J by 0 bases, with 13 bases between. The CDR3 runs to 15 residues. The CDR3 is CASNSGLNSYNEQFF. The CDR3 DNA reads TGTGCCAGCAACAGCGGGCTCAACTCCTACAATGAGCAGTTCTTC.

This chain joins TRBV2 and TRBJ1-1, with D unresolved. With 6 bases removed from V and 4 bases from J, the gap between germline ends came to 6 bases. There are 11 residues in the CDR3. Germline-derived CDR1 and CDR2 are SNHLY and FYNNEI. This CDR3 reads CASREGTEAFF. Written as DNA, the CDR3 is TGTGCCAGCAGGGAGGGCACTGAAGCTTTCTTT.

The chain uses TRBV29-1 and TRBJ1-1, with TRBD1 as a possible D gene (5 bases). Germline lookup yields CDR1 SQVTM and CDR2 ANQGSEA. The V end was cut by 1 base, the J end by 6 bases, with 21 bases between. The CDR3 is 16 residues long. The CDR3 reads CSVEGGFGFESAEAFF. The DNA for the CDR3 is TGCAGCGTTGAAGGGGGCTTTGGCTTTGAGAGCGCTGAAGCTTTCTTT.

CDR3 protein: CASSVVAGGGTDTQYF. The CDR3 nucleotides are TGTGCCAGCAGCGTAGTTGCGGGAGGGGGTACAGATACGCAGTATTTT. The V and J genes are TRBV9 and TRBJ2-3; 9 nucleotides align to TRBD2. V dropped 0 bases and J dropped 3; count of bases not matched to a gene: 5. The CDR3 runs 16 residues. CDR1 and CDR2 (germline): SGDLS, YYNGEE.